One sample yielded the 26 T cell receptor beta chains listed below, sequenced in a study of blood T cell repertoires in COVID-19. TCRdb's copy holds only in-frame clones and misses some; the assay was immunoSEQ multiplex PCR. Counted here are 100,000 to 130,000 clones, 90% to 95% occurring once; the ten biggest clones make up under 1.5%. Sequenced material: peripheral blood. These receptors were obtained from a woman aged 25-40 years with acute or convalescent COVID-19.

This clone was observed a handful of times. V usage is TRBV6-5 and J usage is TRBJ1-1, with D possibly matching TRBD1 (5 bases). The CDR3 sequence is 13 residues long. Germline V gene lookup returns CDR1 MNHEY and CDR2 SVGAGI. V gave up 7 bases and J gave up 3 bases, with 12 bases separating them. The CDR3 sequence: CASTETADTEAFF. The CDR3 region has the DNA TGTGCCAGCACGGAGACAGCCGACACTGAAGCTTTCTTT.

The rearrangement joins TRBV27 to TRBJ1-4; the match to TRBD1 covers 9 bases. V lost 5 bases to trimming and J lost 9 bases; unmatched junction nucleotides: 10. Germline values: CDR1 MNHEY, CDR2 SMNVEV (reference sequence). The CDR3 is made up of 15 amino acids. CDR3 nucleotide sequence: TGTGCCAGCAGTCTTGGACAGGGGAGATCGCAAAAACTGTTTTTT. Amino acid sequence: CASSLGQGRSQKLFF.

The chain uses TRBV10-2 and TRBJ1-1, with 8 nucleotides matching TRBD1. The germline gives CDR1 WSHSY, CDR2 SAAADI. The ends lost 2 bases at V and 5 bases at J; junction bases unmatched: 7. CDR3 length: 15 amino acids. As DNA, the CDR3 is TGCGCCAGCAGTGAGCCGGACAGGGTTTGGACTGAAGCTTTCTTT. Residues: CASSEPDRVWTEAFF.

The genes are TRBV3-1 (or the pseudogene TRBV3-2) and TRBJ1-5; the D gene is possibly TRBD1 (6 bases). Germline lookup yields CDR1 LGHDT and CDR2 YNNKEL (reference sequence). Trimming took off 3 bases at V and 5 bases at J, with 20 bases between the two ends. The CDR3 contains 17 residues. CDR3 in amino acids: CASSHGSGTGGHQPQHF. As DNA, the CDR3 is TGTGCCAGCAGCCATGGGTCTGGGACCGGGGGGCATCAGCCCCAGCATTTT.

The V and J genes are TRBV27 and TRBJ2-7; 16 nucleotides agree with TRBD2. Germline V lookup: CDR1 MNHEY, CDR2 SMNVEV (reference sequence). The V segment lost 10 bases and the J segment 5 bases; nucleotides outside the gene matches: 14. The CDR3 is 17 amino acids. CDR3 sequence (DNA): TGTGCCACCTCATTAGGGACTAGCGGGAGGGCCCTTAACGAGCAGTACTTC. Translation gives CATSLGTSGRALNEQYF.

The rearrangement joins TRBV6-6 to TRBJ1-6; 7 nucleotides match TRBD1. The CDR3 is 16 residues long. CDR1 MNHNY and CDR2 SVGAGI come from the germline V gene (reference sequence). V dropped 2 bases and J dropped 4; count of bases not matched to a gene: 5. Here the CDR3 reads CASSYAPTGYNSPLHF. In DNA, the CDR3 is TGTGCCAGCAGTTACGCTCCGACAGGGTATAATTCACCCCTCCACTTT.

In the case of this clone: The junction and the germline gene differ at one end; a read error may be behind it. The chain employs TRBV10-2 and TRBJ2-7, with 10 bases matching TRBD2. The CDR3 is made up of 18 amino acids. Germline V CDR1 and CDR2: WSHSY, SAAADI. DNA of the CDR3: TGCGCCAGCAGTGAGTACCTTGTACTAGCGGGAAACTCCGACGAGCAGTACTTC. Encoded protein: CASSEYLVLAGNSDEQYF.

J is TRBJ2-3 and V is TRBV10-3; 14 bases fit TRBD2. CDR1 is ENHRY and CDR2 is SYGVKD in the germline V gene. The CDR3 extends over 17 amino acids. V dropped 4 bases and J dropped 2; count of bases not matched to a gene: 5. CDR3 protein: CAISGGGLAGVTDTQYF. The CDR3 nucleotides read TGTGCCATCAGTGGTGGGGGACTAGCGGGGGTCACAGATACGCAGTATTTT.

V and J are TRBV28 and TRBJ2-3; 8 bases fit TRBD2. Trimming cost V 3 bases and J 6 bases; bases outside gene matches: 8. Germline loops: CDR1 MDHEN, CDR2 SYDVKM. There are 15 residues in the CDR3. Here the CDR3 reads CASSFLGGAGDTQYF. CDR3 DNA: TGTGCCAGCAGTTTCCTCGGGGGGGCAGGGGATACGCAGTATTTT.

The V and J genes are TRBV3-1 (or the pseudogene TRBV3-2) and TRBJ1-1; D remains unclear. With 4 bases removed from V and 2 bases from J, the gap between germline ends came to 8 bases. The CDR3 loop spans 13 amino acids. Per germline, CDR1 LGHDT and CDR2 YNNKEL (reference sequence). The CDR3 loop reads CASSPLRNTEAFF. The CDR3 DNA reads as TGTGCCAGCAGCCCTCTTAGAAACACTGAAGCTTTCTTT.

A remark on this clone: The sample holds other DNA sequences that translate to the same CDR3. The chain combines TRBV28 with TRBJ1-2; no definite D call. V was cut by 3 bases and J by 6 bases, with 5 bases left in between. The CDR3 has 11 amino acids. The germline V gene encodes CDR1 MDHEN and CDR2 SYDVKM. As DNA, the CDR3 is TGTGCCAGCAGTTTCCTCGATGGCTACACCTTC. This gives the protein CASSFLDGYTF.

This chain links TRBV10-3 with TRBJ2-2; 14 bases are a match to TRBD2. CDR1 and CDR2 (germline): ENHRY, SYGVKD. The V and J ends lost 6 bases and 7 bases, in that order; junction bases with no gene match: 7. The CDR3 totals 16 residues. CDR3 bases: TGTGCCATCAGGGGGACTAGCGGGAGAGCGGGCGGGGAGCTGTTTTTT. This codes for CAIRGTSGRAGGELFF.

This clone was counted a few times. V usage is TRBV3-1 (or the pseudogene TRBV3-2) and J usage is TRBJ1-2; D gene ambiguous. This CDR3 spans 12 amino acids. Trimming stripped 1 base from V and 7 bases from J, with 7 bases between. The V gene's germline CDR1 is LGHDT and CDR2 YNNKEL (reference sequence). The CDR3: CASSQGWSGYTF. CDR3 DNA sequence: TGTGCCAGCAGCCAAGGGTGGAGTGGCTACACCTTC.

This clone appeared once. DNA of the CDR3: TGCGCCAGCAGCTGGAGACTCGGACAGGTGAACACTGAAGCTTTCTTT. This gives the protein CASSWRLGQVNTEAFF. The genes are TRBV5-1 and TRBJ1-1, with TRBD1 identical over 7 bases. J gave up 0 bases and V 3 bases, and 8 bases lay outside the gene matches. The CDR3 sequence is 16 residues long. Germline V CDR1 and CDR2: SGHRS, YFSETQ.

The chain links TRBV7-9 to TRBJ2-3; weak D call: TRBD1 (6 bases). V lost 6 bases and J 2 bases, leaving 12 bases between the germline ends. The germline gives CDR1 SEHNR, CDR2 FQNEAQ (reference sequence). This CDR3 region has 14 residues. The DNA of the CDR3 is TGTGCCAGCAGGTCGGACAGCCACACAGATACGCAGTATTTT. Protein sequence: CASRSDSHTDTQYF.

The rearrangement links TRBV19 to TRBJ2-3; tentatively, D is TRBD2 (5 bases). Germline CDR1 is LNHDA and CDR2 is SQIVND (reference sequence). V was trimmed by 4 bases and J by 0 bases, leaving 14 bases between them. CDR3 length equals 16 residues. Here the CDR3 reads CASSTGSDQSTDTQYF. The CDR3, as DNA: TGTGCCAGTAGTACCGGTAGCGATCAAAGCACAGATACGCAGTATTTT.

The chain carries TRBV9 and TRBJ2-2; TRBD2 is a possible D gene (5 bases). The CDR3 is 13 amino acids. With 3 bases removed from V and 2 bases from J, the gap between germline ends came to 5 bases. Germline CDR1 is SGDLS and CDR2 is YYNGEE. DNA for the CDR3: TGTGCCAGCAGCGCGGGAAACACCGGGGAGCTGTTTTTT. Translated: CASSAGNTGELFF.

This clone was recorded only once. The chain links TRBV7-9 to TRBJ1-3; D is undetermined. Trimming removed 1 base from V and 0 bases from J, with 4 bases in between. This CDR3 is 14 amino acids long. In germline, CDR1 is SEHNR, CDR2 FQNEAQ (reference sequence). As DNA, the CDR3 is TGTGCCAGCAGCTTAGACAGCTCTGGAAACACCATATATTTT. As protein: CASSLDSSGNTIYF. Full variable domain (rest looked up from reference TRBV7-9 and TRBJ1-3): DTGVSQNPRHKITKRGQNVTFRCDPISEHNRLYWYRQTLGQGPEFLTYFQNEAQLEKSRLLSDRFSAERPKGSFSTLEIQRTEQGDSAMYLCASSLDSSGNTIYFGEGSWLTVV.

The chain joins TRBV11-2 to TRBJ1-1, with D hard to call. The CDR3 runs to 13 residues. Trimming removed 5 bases from V and 5 bases from J, with 12 bases in between. In germline, CDR1 is SGHAT, CDR2 FQNNGV. The CDR3 nucleotides read TGTGCCAGCAGCCGCCAGGAGGGAACTGAAGCTTTCTTT. Translated: CASSRQEGTEAFF.

The genes are TRBV6-2 or TRBV6-3 and TRBJ1-2; no definite D call. The CDR3 contains 17 residues. With 2 bases removed from V and 2 bases from J, the gap between germline ends came to 18 bases. Germline CDR1 reads MNHEY; CDR2 reads SVGEGT. The CDR3 DNA reads as TGTGCCAGCAGTTACCCTAGCGGCTCGGGGTTGAACTATGGCTACACCTTC. Its protein is CASSYPSGSGLNYGYTF.

The rearrangement uses TRBV6-5 and TRBJ2-7, with 7 bases lining up with TRBD1. The CDR3 is made up of 12 amino acids. Germline trimming cut 6 bases from V and 5 bases from J; bases unmatched to any gene: 4. Germline V lookup: CDR1 MNHEY, CDR2 SVGAGI. Here the CDR3 DNA reads TGTGCCAGCAGCCTGACAGGGAACGAGCAGTACTTC. Translation gives CASSLTGNEQYF.

This clone was detected a few times. The rearrangement links TRBV4-1 to TRBJ1-2; D may be TRBD1 (6 bases). V was trimmed by 0 bases and J by 7 bases, leaving 12 bases between them. The CDR3 is 14 amino acids. Germline V gene lookup returns CDR1 MGHRA and CDR2 YSYEKL. DNA for the CDR3: TGCGCCAGCAGCCAAGATGGGGGCTCCTCTGGCTACACCTTC. Amino acid sequence: CASSQDGGSSGYTF.

The chain is built from TRBV4-2 and TRBJ2-5; a possible D gene is TRBD2 (7 bases). Per the germline V gene, CDR1 is LGHNA and CDR2 is YNFKEQ. CDR3 length equals 19 residues. Trimming removed 1 base from V and 0 bases from J, with 21 bases in between. The CDR3 sequence: CASSQVVGGPLEYQETQYF. In nucleotides, the CDR3 is TGTGCCAGCAGCCAAGTGGTCGGGGGGCCGCTAGAGTACCAAGAGACCCAGTACTTC.

The chain uses TRBV5-1 and TRBJ1-1; TRBD1 matches at 7 bases. Unmatched junction bases numbered 6, after V lost 4 bases and J lost 0 bases. The CDR3 sequence is 15 residues long. The germline gives CDR1 SGHRS, CDR2 YFSETQ. The CDR3 coding sequence is TGCGCCAGCAGCCAGACACAGGGGATGAACACTGAAGCTTTCTTT. Protein product: CASSQTQGMNTEAFF.

The gene calls are TRBV11-2 and TRBJ2-7; maybe TRBD1 (6 bases). This CDR3 comprises 14 residues. Trimming took off 3 bases at V and 4 bases at J, with 13 bases between the two ends. The V gene's germline CDR1 is SGHAT and CDR2 FQNNGV. CDR3 protein: CASSLKTGNYEQYF. Here the CDR3 DNA reads TGTGCCAGCAGCTTGAAAACAGGGAATTACGAGCAGTACTTC.

The rearrangement joins TRBV11-2 to TRBJ2-7; 9 bases match TRBD1. Trimming at V came to 5 bases and at J to 7 bases, leaving 6 bases not matched to a gene. Germline assignment: CDR1 SGHAT and CDR2 FQNNGV. CDR3 length: 13 amino acids. CDR3 amino acids: CASSRDRAGEQYF. The CDR3 DNA sequence: TGTGCCAGCAGCAGGGACAGGGCCGGGGAGCAGTACTTC.